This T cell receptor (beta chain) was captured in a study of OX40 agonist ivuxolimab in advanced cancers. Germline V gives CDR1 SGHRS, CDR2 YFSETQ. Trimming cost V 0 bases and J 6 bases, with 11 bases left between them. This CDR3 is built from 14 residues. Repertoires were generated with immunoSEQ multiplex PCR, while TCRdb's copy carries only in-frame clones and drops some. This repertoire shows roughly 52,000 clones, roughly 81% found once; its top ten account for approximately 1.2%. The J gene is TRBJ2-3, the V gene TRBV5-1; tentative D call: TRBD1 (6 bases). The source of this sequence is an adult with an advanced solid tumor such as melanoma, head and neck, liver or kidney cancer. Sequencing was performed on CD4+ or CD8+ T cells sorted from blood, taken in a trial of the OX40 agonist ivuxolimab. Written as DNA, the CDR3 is TGCGCCAGCAGCTTGGCGCAGGGGTGGGATACGCAGTATTTT. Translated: CASSLAQGWDTQYF.